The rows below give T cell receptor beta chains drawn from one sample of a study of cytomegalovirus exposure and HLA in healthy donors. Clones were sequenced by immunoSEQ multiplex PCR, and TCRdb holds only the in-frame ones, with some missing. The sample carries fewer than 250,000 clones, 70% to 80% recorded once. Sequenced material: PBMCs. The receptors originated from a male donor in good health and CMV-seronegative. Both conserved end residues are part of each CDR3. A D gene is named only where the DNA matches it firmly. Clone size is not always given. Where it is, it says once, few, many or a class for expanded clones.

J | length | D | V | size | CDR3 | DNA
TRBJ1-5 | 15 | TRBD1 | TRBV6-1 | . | CASSWTGGLAQPQHF | TGTGCCAGCAGTTGGACAGGGGGCTTAGCTCAGCCCCAGCATTTT
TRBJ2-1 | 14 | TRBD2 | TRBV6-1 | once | CASSPIAGVYEQFF | TGTGCCAGCAGCCCAATAGCGGGAGTCTATGAGCAGTTCTTC
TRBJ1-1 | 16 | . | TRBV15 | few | CATSRGLDRVDTEAFF | TGTGCCACCAGCAGAGGCCTGGACAGAGTTGACACTGAAGCTTTCTTT
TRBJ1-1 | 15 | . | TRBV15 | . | CATSIGGAGNTEAFF | TGTGCCACCAGCATTGGGGGCGCGGGGAACACTGAAGCTTTCTTT
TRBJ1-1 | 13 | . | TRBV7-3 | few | CASSLTQNTEAFF | TGTGCCAGCAGCTTAACCCAGAACACTGAAGCTTTCTTT
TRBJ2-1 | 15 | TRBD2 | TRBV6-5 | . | CASLPLWGGYNEQFF | TGTGCCAGCCTACCTCTTTGGGGGGGGTACAATGAGCAGTTCTTC
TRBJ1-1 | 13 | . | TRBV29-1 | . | CSVEKQGMTEAFF | TGCAGCGTTGAAAAACAGGGTATGACTGAAGCTTTCTTT
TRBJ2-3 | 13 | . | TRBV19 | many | CAHPRGRADTQYF | TGTGCCCACCCCAGAGGCCGGGCAGATACGCAGTATTTT
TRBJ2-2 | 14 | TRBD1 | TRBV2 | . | CASRVTGQTGELFF | TGTGCCAGCAGGGTGACAGGGCAGACCGGGGAGCTGTTTTTT
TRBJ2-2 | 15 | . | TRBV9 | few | CASSVEPVPTGELFF | TGTGCCAGCAGCGTCGAACCGGTTCCAACCGGGGAGCTGTTTTTT
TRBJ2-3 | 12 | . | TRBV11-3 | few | CASSLNGDTQYF | TGTGCCAGCAGCCTAAACGGGGATACGCAGTATTTT
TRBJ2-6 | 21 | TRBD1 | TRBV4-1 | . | CASSPLSVPGQGNSGANVLTF | TGCGCCAGCAGCCCTCTCTCCGTTCCGGGACAGGGGAATTCTGGGGCCAACGTCCTGACTTTC
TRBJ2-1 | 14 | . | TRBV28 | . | CASSLSAGNNEQFF | TGTGCCAGCAGTTTATCTGCGGGGAACAATGAGCAGTTCTTC
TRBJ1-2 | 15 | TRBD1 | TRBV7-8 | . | CASSPRTGGYYGYTF | TGTGCCAGCAGCCCAAGGACAGGGGGGTACTATGGCTACACCTTC
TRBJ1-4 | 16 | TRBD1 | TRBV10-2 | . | CASSDLPGQSNEKLFF | TGCGCCAGCAGCGACCTTCCGGGACAGTCCAATGAAAAACTGTTTTTT
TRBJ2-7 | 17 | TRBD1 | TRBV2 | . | CAVLGRRSGQGFYEQYF | TGTGCCGTCTTAGGACGCAGGTCGGGACAGGGGTTCTACGAGCAGTACTTC
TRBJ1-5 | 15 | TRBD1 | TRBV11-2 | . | CASSFRQGSNQPQHF | TGTGCCAGCAGCTTTCGACAGGGAAGCAATCAGCCCCAGCATTTT
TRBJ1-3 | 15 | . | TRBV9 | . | CASSVERTPGNTIYF | TGTGCCAGCAGCGTAGAGCGTACTCCTGGAAACACCATATATTTT
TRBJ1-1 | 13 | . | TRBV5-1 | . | CASSPSWNTEAFF | TGCGCCAGCAGCCCTTCGTGGAACACTGAAGCTTTCTTT
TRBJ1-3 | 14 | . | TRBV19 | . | CASSLDSAGNTIYF | TGTGCCAGTAGTCTCGACAGCGCTGGAAACACCATATATTTT
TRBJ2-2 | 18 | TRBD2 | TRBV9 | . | CASSVELAGVGNTGELFF | TGTGCCAGCAGCGTAGAACTAGCGGGAGTCGGGAACACCGGGGAGCTGTTTTTT
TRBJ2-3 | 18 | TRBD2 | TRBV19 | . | CASSIGRIVGRALDTQYF | TGTGCCAGTAGTATAGGCCGTATTGTCGGGAGGGCCTTGGATACGCAGTATTTT
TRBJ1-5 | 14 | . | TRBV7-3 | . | CASSPTASNQPQHF | TGTGCCAGCAGCCCGACAGCCAGCAATCAGCCCCAGCATTTT
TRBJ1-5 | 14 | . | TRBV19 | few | CASSIGRGNQPQHF | TGTGCCAGTAGTATAGGAAGGGGAAATCAGCCCCAGCATTTT
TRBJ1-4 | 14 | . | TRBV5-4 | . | CASSFGQSNEKLFF | TGTGCCAGCAGCTTCGGACAGAGTAATGAAAAACTGTTTTTT
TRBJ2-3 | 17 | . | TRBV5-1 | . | CASRPGHSFPITDTQYF | TGCGCCAGCAGACCGGGACACTCTTTCCCCATCACAGATACGCAGTATTTT
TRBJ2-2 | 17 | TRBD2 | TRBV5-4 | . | CASSLEASGGNTGELFF | TGTGCCAGCAGCTTGGAGGCTAGCGGGGGTAACACCGGGGAGCTGTTTTTT
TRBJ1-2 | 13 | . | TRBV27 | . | CASSSPEGYGYTF | TGTGCCAGCAGTTCCCCCGAGGGCTATGGCTACACCTTC
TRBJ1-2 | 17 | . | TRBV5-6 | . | CASSLGVLDSSNYGYTF | TGTGCCAGCAGCTTGGGGGTTCTGGACAGTTCTAACTATGGCTACACCTTC
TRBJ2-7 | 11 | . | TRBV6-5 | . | CASSYRGEQYF | TGTGCCAGCAGTTATCGGGGTGAGCAGTACTTC
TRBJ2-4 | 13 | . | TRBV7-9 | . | CASNPPTENIQYF | TGTGCCAGCAATCCCCCGACAGAAAACATTCAGTACTTC
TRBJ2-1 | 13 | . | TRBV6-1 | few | CASKGDKGNEQFF | TGTGCCAGCAAGGGGGATAAGGGCAATGAGCAGTTCTTC
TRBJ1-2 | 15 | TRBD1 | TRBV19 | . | CASSPYLGQVLGYTF | TGTGCCAGTAGTCCCTATCTTGGACAGGTCCTAGGCTACACCTTC
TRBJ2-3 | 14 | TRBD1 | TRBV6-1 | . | CASRLDRGTDTQYF | TGTGCCAGCAGGCTGGACAGGGGCACAGATACGCAGTATTTT